Following are 32 T cell receptor beta chains from one sample sequenced in a study of patients and donors after allogeneic stem cell transplantation. From the RT-PCR reads, TCRdb called clonotypes with MiXCR, one entry per CDR3 protein. The data show about 960,000 distinct CDR3 sequences, approximately 19% seen once. The sequenced material came from blood, either unsorted or a sorted T cell fraction (not recorded which). The source is a human donor who was either an allogeneic HSCT recipient or a stem cell or donor lymphocyte infusion donor (not recorded which). It is not recorded whose cells these are; they may come from a transplant donor.

The chain joins TRBV11-2 to TRBJ2-2, with 7 bases fitting TRBD1. Germline V lookup: CDR1 SGHAT, CDR2 FQNNGV. V gave up 4 bases and J gave up 6 bases; unmatched junction bases: 8. CDR3 length: 15 amino acids. CDR3 sequence: CASSSRQGKSGELFF. As DNA, the CDR3 is TGTGCCAGCAGCTCCCGACAGGGTAAATCCGGGGAGCTGTTTTTT.

A few counts support this clonotype. This rearrangement joins TRBV24-1 to TRBJ1-5; D is undetermined. Trimming took off 7 bases at V and 0 bases at J, with 6 bases between the two ends. This CDR3 is 13 amino acids long. CDR1 and CDR2 from the germline V gene are KGHDR and SFDVKD. The CDR3 region has the DNA TGTGCCACCAGCGGAAATAGCAATCAGCCCCAGCATTTT. The encoded protein is CATSGNSNQPQHF.

J is TRBJ2-1 and V is TRBV6-1; 9 bases fit TRBD2. This CDR3 comprises 20 residues. Per germline, CDR1 MNHNS and CDR2 SASEGT. J was trimmed by 0 bases and V by 4 bases; bases with no gene match: 16. Written as DNA, the CDR3 is TGTGCCAGCAGTGCCTTAATGGGTCTAGCGGGACAAAACTCCTACAATGAGCAGTTCTTC. This codes for CASSALMGLAGQNSYNEQFF.

This chain joins TRBV6-5 and TRBJ2-4; 7 bases fit TRBD2. The J segment lost 0 bases and the V segment lost 2 bases, leaving 1 base of the junction unmatched. The CDR3 sequence is 15 residues long. Germline V gives CDR1 MNHEY, CDR2 SVGAGI. The CDR3 protein is CASSYRGVAKNIQYF. CDR3 bases: TGTGCCAGCAGTTACCGGGGGGTAGCCAAAAACATTCAGTACTTC.

The CDR3 DNA reads TGCAGTGCTGGGACAGGGGGGCCCTACGAGCAGTACTTC. Protein product: CSAGTGGPYEQYF. The chain joins TRBV20-1 to TRBJ2-7; 11 bases line up with TRBD1. Germline loops: CDR1 DFQATT, CDR2 SNEGSKA (reference sequence). Trimming removed 5 bases from V and 2 bases from J; junction bases left unmatched: 2. The CDR3 covers 13 residues.

The table lists this clonotype with many counts. The chain employs TRBV12-3 or TRBV12-4 and TRBJ1-1; 7 bases match TRBD1. J gave up 0 bases and V 4 bases, and 8 bases lay outside the gene matches. CDR3 length: 16 residues. CDR3 loop: CASSSPPGQMNTEAFF. DNA for the CDR3: TGTGCCAGCAGTTCCCCCCCGGGACAGATGAACACTGAAGCTTTCTTT.

This clonotype was counted a few times. The chain has TRBV10-3 and TRBJ2-3; D is unresolved. The V gene lost 3 bases and the J gene lost 0 bases, with 7 bases spanning the gap. The CDR3 sequence is 14 residues long. Germline loops: CDR1 ENHRY, CDR2 SYGVKD. The DNA of the CDR3 is TGTGCCATCAGTGATGGGCAAAGCACAGATACGCAGTATTTT. Its protein product is CAISDGQSTDTQYF.

This clonotype was recorded a few times. This chain connects TRBV3-1 to TRBJ2-1; 8 bases fit TRBD2. The CDR3 runs 15 residues. V was clipped by 4 bases and J by 6 bases; unmatched bases: 8. Germline V gives CDR1 LGHDT, CDR2 YNNKEL (reference sequence). The CDR3, as DNA: TGTGCCAGCAGCCCCCTTAGCGGGACTCCCAATGAGCAGTTCTTC. Translating it yields CASSPLSGTPNEQFF.

This clonotype was picked up a small number of times. DNA of the CDR3: TGCAGTGCTAAGGCGGGGGCTAAAGGAAACACCATATATTTT. This gives the protein CSAKAGAKGNTIYF. The chain joins TRBV20-1 to TRBJ1-3, with D perhaps matching TRBD1 (6 bases). The germline V gene has CDR1 DFQATT and CDR2 SNEGSKA (reference sequence). The CDR3 consists of 14 residues. Trimming stripped 4 bases from V and 4 bases from J, with 14 bases between.

This clonotype was recorded a few times. The CDR3 protein is CASSKLAGPYEQYF. The CDR3 DNA follows: TGTGCCAGCAGCAAACTAGCGGGCCCCTACGAGCAGTACTTC. V gene TRBV7-9 combines with J gene TRBJ2-7; 9 bases map to TRBD2. This CDR3 is 14 amino acids long. J was trimmed by 2 bases and V by 5 bases; bases with no gene match: 4. CDR1 is SEHNR and CDR2 is FQNEAQ in the germline V gene (reference sequence).

This sequence joins TRBV19 and TRBJ1-1, with a possible D match to TRBD1 (6 bases). This CDR3 spans 14 amino acids. V was cut by 7 bases and J by 5 bases, with 17 bases left in between. Germline V gene lookup returns CDR1 LNHDA and CDR2 SQIVND (reference sequence). CDR3 nucleotides: TGTGCCAGTACCCTGGGGGGGCCAGGGACTGAAGCTTTCTTT. Protein sequence: CASTLGGPGTEAFF.

This clonotype was seen only a few times. This chain joins TRBV15 and TRBJ2-7; D not resolved. Trimming cost V 1 base and J 6 bases, with 13 bases left between them. CDR1 and CDR2 from the germline V gene are LNHNV and YYDKDF (reference sequence). The CDR3 runs 14 residues. The CDR3 DNA sequence: TGTGCCACCAGCAGAGTCCGGGCCCATACCGAGCAGTACTTC. This sequence encodes CATSRVRAHTEQYF. Complete variable domain (other parts from reference TRBV15 and TRBJ2-7): DAMVIQNPRYQVTQFGKPVTLSCSQTLNHNVMYWYQQKSSQAPKLLFHYYDKDFNNEADTPDNFQSRRPNTSFCFLDIRSPGLGDTAMYLCATSRVRAHTEQYFGPGTRLTVT.

This clonotype was seen more than once but under ten times. The chain links TRBV3-1 to TRBJ2-2; D unclear. Trimming removed 4 bases at V and 7 bases at J, with 13 bases between. The germline V gene encodes CDR1 LGHDT and CDR2 YNNKEL (reference sequence). CDR3 length: 14 residues. This CDR3 reads CASSPFPRNGELFF. In nucleotides, the CDR3 is TGTGCCAGCAGCCCCTTTCCTAGAAACGGGGAGCTGTTTTTT.

The CDR3 sequence: CASSESMGGRNIQYF. For the CDR3, the DNA is TGTGCCAGCAGTGAAAGTATGGGAGGGCGAAACATTCAGTACTTC. The J gene is TRBJ2-4, the V gene TRBV2; 7 nucleotides align to TRBD2. This CDR3 has 15 amino acids. After removal of 2 bases from V and 6 bases from J, the junction contained 7 bases not matched to a gene. CDR1 is SNHLY, CDR2 FYNNEI, per germline.

This clonotype was seen a single time. With a much larger clone just one base away, this may be a read error. The chain's CDR3 is CASSNKGREAGDLFF. The CDR3 DNA reads TGTGCCAGCAGCAATAAGGGCAGGGAAGCCGGGGACCTGTTTTTT. The gene calls are TRBV3-1 and TRBJ2-2; D tentatively reads TRBD1 or TRBD2 (5 bases each). Germline CDR1 and CDR2: LGHDT and YNNKEL (reference sequence). This CDR3 is built from 15 residues.

V is TRBV6-1 and J is TRBJ1-6, with TRBD1 matching 10 bases. Germline values: CDR1 MNHNS, CDR2 SASEGT. V was pared by 6 bases and J by 9 bases, with 5 bases of the junction left unmatched. The CDR3 is 14 residues long. The CDR3 DNA is TGTGCCAGCAGCCCCGGGACAGGGGCTTCACCCCTCCACTTT. Amino acid sequence: CASSPGTGASPLHF.

The rearrangement joins TRBV20-1 to TRBJ2-3; 8 bases line up with TRBD2. The CDR3 has 15 amino acids. Germline V lookup: CDR1 DFQATT, CDR2 SNEGSKA (reference sequence). V gave up 1 base and J gave up 3 bases; unmatched junction bases: 6. CDR3 nucleotides: TGCAGTGCTAGAGTAAACGGGAGGGTGACAGATACGCAGTATTTT. Translated: CSARVNGRVTDTQYF.

The chain combines TRBV5-1 with TRBJ1-1; perhaps TRBD1 as D (5 bases). The CDR3 loop spans 15 amino acids. CDR1 SGHRS and CDR2 YFSETQ come from the germline V gene. Trimming shortened V by 0 bases and J by 11 bases, and 20 bases separated the two germline ends. The DNA of the CDR3 is TGCGCCAGCAGCTTGGGAGTTCAGGGAATCGGTGCGGCTTTCTTT. Amino acid sequence: CASSLGVQGIGAAFF.

The chain recombines TRBV6-5 with TRBJ2-1, with a tentative D call TRBD2 (6 bases). Germline V gene data show CDR1 as MNHEY and CDR2 as SVGAGI. Trimming cost V 2 bases and J 2 bases, with 7 bases left between them. The CDR3 loop spans 14 amino acids. CDR3 nucleotide sequence: TGTGCCAGCAGTTACACGGGAGCCTACAATGAGCAGTTCTTC. It encodes CASSYTGAYNEQFF.

The chain recombines TRBV5-6 with TRBJ2-5, with 10 positions matching TRBD2. V lost 2 bases to trimming and J lost 4 bases; unmatched junction nucleotides: 11. Looked up from germline, CDR1 is SGHDT and CDR2 is YYEEEE. The CDR3 has 17 amino acids. CDR3 nucleotides: TGTGCCAGCAGCTTTTGGTCTAGCGGGAGTCCGGTAGAGACCCAGTACTTC. This codes for CASSFWSSGSPVETQYF.

The chain is built from TRBV29-1 and TRBJ2-3; 10 nucleotides align to TRBD1. V lost 7 bases to trimming and J lost 4 bases; unmatched junction nucleotides: 8. This CDR3 spans 14 amino acids. CDR1 SQVTM and CDR2 ANQGSEA come from the germline V gene. CDR3 in DNA: TGCAGCGCCCCCCGGGACAGGGGACCAGATACGCAGTATTTT. Amino acids: CSAPRDRGPDTQYF.

This clonotype was recorded many times. The J gene is TRBJ1-1, the V gene TRBV7-3; D is unresolved. Trimming shortened V by 3 bases and J by 1 base, and 6 bases separated the two germline ends. From germline, CDR1 is SGHTA and CDR2 FQGTGA. The CDR3 length is 13 residues. The CDR3 here is CASSFFQNTEAFF. In nucleotides, the CDR3 is TGTGCCAGCAGCTTTTTCCAGAACACTGAAGCTTTCTTT. Full variable domain (outside the CDR3, taken from reference TRBV7-3 and TRBJ1-1): GAGVSQTPSNKVTEKGKYVELRCDPISGHTALYWYRQSLGQGPEFLIYFQGTGAADDSGLPNDRFFAVRPEGSVSTLKIQRTERGDSAVYLCASSFFQNTEAFFGQGTRLTVV.

This clonotype has just a few counts. The genes are TRBV10-3 and TRBJ1-6; tentatively, D is TRBD1 (6 bases). Germline CDR1 and CDR2: ENHRY and SYGVKD. V lost 2 bases and J lost 14, with 13 bases in between. The CDR3 consists of 13 residues. CDR3 residues: CAISEERTATLHF. CDR3 in DNA: TGTGCCATCAGTGAGGAGAGGACAGCCACCCTCCACTTT.

V is TRBV3-1 and J is TRBJ1-6, with D hard to call. The germline CDR1 and CDR2 sequences are LGHDT and YNNKEL (reference sequence). This CDR3 region has 15 residues. Trimming left V 0 bases short and J 5 bases short, with 8 bases between. CDR3 sequence (DNA): TGTGCCAGCAGCCAAGACCTCTGGAATAATTCACCCCTCCACTTT. Translation gives CASSQDLWNNSPLHF.

The CDR3 DNA follows: TGTGCCAGCTCACTATATTCCGGGACAGGGGCGCAATACAATGAGCAGTTCTTC. As protein: CASSLYSGTGAQYNEQFF. The chain joins TRBV18 to TRBJ2-1, with TRBD1 identical over 10 bases. Germline V lookup: CDR1 KGHSH, CDR2 LQKENI. The length of the CDR3 is 18 residues. The trim removed 4 bases at V and 4 bases at J, leaving 13 bases unmatched.

To note about this clonotype: The junction departs from germline at one end; a sequencing error may be responsible. This sequence joins TRBV20-1 and TRBJ2-7; 11 positions match TRBD2. Germline V lookup: CDR1 DFQATT, CDR2 SNEGSKA (reference sequence). CDR3 length: 15 amino acids. CDR3 coding DNA: TGCAGTGATAGAACTAGCGGGGGAAACCACTACGAGCAGTACTTC. Translation gives CSDRTSGGNHYEQYF.

This clonotype was detected a few times. This sequence joins TRBV2 and TRBJ1-1; D is ambiguous. V was cut by 7 bases and J by 0 bases, with 18 bases left in between. Germline CDR1 SNHLY, CDR2 FYNNEI. The CDR3 totals 16 residues. The CDR3 DNA is TGTGCCAGCACAGGCAGCTCGAAGGTCATGAACACTGAAGCTTTCTTT. This translates into CASTGSSKVMNTEAFF.

This clonotype was seen a few times. The chain carries TRBV5-5 and TRBJ2-5; the match to TRBD2 covers 9 bases. Germline lookup yields CDR1 SGHKS and CDR2 YYEKEE (reference sequence). This CDR3 region has 14 residues. Germline trimming cut 4 bases from V and 5 bases from J; bases unmatched to any gene: 6. CDR3 loop: CASSGTSNGETQYF. CDR3 in DNA: TGTGCCAGCAGCGGGACTAGCAACGGGGAGACCCAGTACTTC.

This clonotype was found a few times. The V call is TRBV7-9, the J call TRBJ1-1; D is uncertain. Trimming pared 0 bases from V and 0 bases from J, leaving 14 bases between. Germline values: CDR1 SEHNR, CDR2 FQNEAQ (reference sequence). This CDR3 contains 17 residues. The CDR3 nucleotides read TGTGCCAGCAGCTTAGCATTCGGACCCAACATGAACACTGAAGCTTTCTTT. Translated, it gives CASSLAFGPNMNTEAFF.

V is TRBV29-1 and J is TRBJ2-6, with a tentative D call TRBD2 (6 bases). Germline V gene data show CDR1 as SQVTM and CDR2 as ANQGSEA. Trimming cost V 5 bases and J 0 bases, with 17 bases left between them. The CDR3 has 17 residues. CDR3 region: CSVMSRSGLSGANVLTF. The CDR3 region has the DNA TGCAGCGTTATGAGTCGTTCGGGACTCTCTGGGGCCAACGTCCTGACTTTC.

The chain employs TRBV9 and TRBJ2-1; unclear D gene. The germline CDR1 and CDR2 sequences are SGDLS and YYNGEE. The V end was cut by 0 bases, the J end by 8 bases, with 6 bases between. This CDR3 spans 12 amino acids. The CDR3 DNA is TGTGCCAGCAGCGTAGGAGTATATGAGCAGTTCTTC. It yields the protein CASSVGVYEQFF.

V and J are TRBV4-2 and TRBJ1-1, with 8 bases identical to TRBD1. V lost 1 base, J lost 5 bases, and 12 bases stayed unmatched. The V gene's germline CDR1 is LGHNA and CDR2 YNFKEQ. The CDR3 contains 17 residues. This CDR3 reads CASSQAPRTTGETEAFF. CDR3 in DNA: TGTGCCAGCAGCCAAGCCCCAAGAACGACAGGGGAGACTGAAGCTTTCTTT.